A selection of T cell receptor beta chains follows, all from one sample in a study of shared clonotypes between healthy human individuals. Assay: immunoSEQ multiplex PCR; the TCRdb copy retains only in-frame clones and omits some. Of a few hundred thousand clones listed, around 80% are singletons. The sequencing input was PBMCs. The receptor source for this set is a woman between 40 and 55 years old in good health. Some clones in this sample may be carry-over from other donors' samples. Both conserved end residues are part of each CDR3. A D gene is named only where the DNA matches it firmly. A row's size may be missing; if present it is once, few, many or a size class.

CASSYGQGAPEKLFF	TGTGCCAGCAGTTATGGACAGGGAGCCCCTGAAAAACTGTTTTTT	NA	TRBV6-5	TRBJ1-4	TRBD1
CASSTGGTEAFF	TGTGCCTCCTCGACAGGGGGCACTGAAGCTTTCTTT	NA	TRBV30	TRBJ1-1	TRBD1
CASSLPRGPYNEQFF	TGTGCCAGCAGCCTCCCTCGCGGGCCCTACAATGAGCAGTTCTTC	NA	TRBV7-8	TRBJ2-1	NA
CASSLWGNSYNEQFF	TGTGCCAGCAGCTTATGGGGGAACTCCTACAATGAGCAGTTCTTC	many	TRBV7-2	TRBJ2-1	NA
CASSQHPGQVYYNEQFF	TGCGCCAGCAGCCAACACCCGGGACAGGTTTACTACAATGAGCAGTTCTTC	NA	TRBV4-1	TRBJ2-1	TRBD1
CASSFAPSDTQYF	TGTGCCAGCAGTTTCGCCCCGTCAGATACGCAGTATTTT	NA	TRBV28	TRBJ2-3	NA
CASLGLARDTGELFF	TGTGCCAGCTTGGGACTAGCGAGGGACACCGGGGAGCTGTTTTTT	NA	TRBV4-2	TRBJ2-2	TRBD2
CASSTHTLTGYPRAQYF	TGTGCCAGCAGTACCCACACGTTGACAGGGTACCCGCGGGCCCAGTACTTC	NA	TRBV28	TRBJ2-5	TRBD1
CASGADYGYTF	TGTGCCTCCGGGGCAGACTATGGCTACACCTTC	few	TRBV28	TRBJ1-2	NA
CASSIGGLAYYEQYF	TGTGCCAGTAGTATTGGCGGACTAGCGTATTACGAGCAGTACTTC	few	TRBV19	TRBJ2-7	TRBD2
CASSLDRAPGNEQFF	TGTGCCAGCAGCTTAGATCGGGCGCCTGGCAATGAGCAGTTCTTC	NA	TRBV11-2	TRBJ2-1	NA
CASSPGVESYEQYF	TGTGCCAGCTCACCGGGGGTGGAGTCCTACGAGCAGTACTTC	few	TRBV18	TRBJ2-7	NA
CASSPTEHTGELFF	TGTGCCAGCAGTCCGACGGAGCACACCGGGGAGCTGTTTTTT	once	TRBV11-2	TRBJ2-2	NA
CASRLIAGLTGELFF	TGTGCCAGCAGGCTAATAGCGGGCCTCACCGGGGAGCTGTTTTTT	few	TRBV27	TRBJ2-2	TRBD2
CASSEGQTGGIGELFF	TGCGCCAGCAGTGAGGGTCAGACCGGAGGTATCGGGGAGCTGTTTTTT	NA	TRBV10-1	TRBJ2-2	NA
CATSSNLVTATNEKLFF	TGTGCCACCAGCAGTAATTTAGTTACAGCAACTAATGAAAAACTGTTTTTT	NA	TRBV15	TRBJ1-4	NA
CASSNERETSGELFF	TGCGCCAGCAGTAATGAGCGGGAGACCTCCGGGGAGCTGTTTTTT	NA	TRBV10-1	TRBJ2-2	TRBD2
CASSIQGTGYGYTF	TGTGCCAGTAGTATTCAGGGGACTGGCTATGGCTACACCTTC	few	TRBV19	TRBJ1-2	NA
CATSSGGDADTQYF	TGTGCCACCAGCAGTGGGGGGGACGCAGATACGCAGTATTTT	NA	TRBV15	TRBJ2-3	TRBD2
CASKSGDSTDTQYF	TGTGCCAGCAAGTCGGGAGACAGCACAGATACGCAGTATTTT	NA	TRBV2	TRBJ2-3	NA
CASSRGTSRFPGELFF	TGTGCCAGTAGTAGAGGGACTAGTCGTTTCCCCGGGGAGCTGTTTTTT	NA	TRBV19	TRBJ2-2	TRBD2
CSVVWTVRNEQFF	TGCAGCGTTGTATGGACAGTTCGCAATGAGCAGTTCTTC	NA	TRBV29-1	TRBJ2-1	NA
CASSFGGRNEQYF	TGCGCCAGCAGCTTCGGCGGTCGGAACGAGCAGTACTTC	once	TRBV5-1	TRBJ2-7	NA
CASSLNGMGPDTQYF	TGCGCCAGCAGCTTGAACGGGATGGGGCCAGATACGCAGTATTTT	NA	TRBV5-1	TRBJ2-3	NA
CASSPSGTASYEQYF	TGTGCCAGCTCGCCCAGCGGGACGGCCTCCTACGAGCAGTACTTC	once	TRBV18	TRBJ2-7	TRBD2
CASSQDLEGASLGYTF	TGTGCCAGCAGCCAAGATCTGGAGGGGGCTTCGCTCGGCTACACCTTC	NA	TRBV4-2	TRBJ1-2	TRBD1
CAWRTSGQANYGYTF	TGTGCCTGGAGGACGTCGGGACAGGCCAACTATGGCTACACCTTC	NA	TRBV30	TRBJ1-2	TRBD1
CASGGSSYNEQFF	TGTGCCAGCGGGGGGAGCTCCTACAATGAGCAGTTCTTC	NA	TRBV9	TRBJ2-1	NA
CASSEAIQGNEQYF	TGTGCCAGCAGTGAAGCAATACAGGGGAACGAGCAGTACTTC	NA	TRBV2	TRBJ2-7	TRBD1
CASSLSSMTKNIQYF	TGTGCCAGCAGCTTGAGCTCTATGACCAAAAACATTCAGTACTTC	NA	TRBV7-2	TRBJ2-4	NA
CASSFGGPYGYTF	TGTGCCAGCAGTTTTGGAGGGCCCTATGGCTACACCTTC	many	TRBV28	TRBJ1-2	NA
CATSRGIREETQYF	TGTGCCACCAGCAGAGGGATCAGGGAAGAGACCCAGTACTTC	NA	TRBV15	TRBJ2-5	NA
CAWSMGPGYTF	TGTGCCTGGAGTATGGGCCCTGGCTACACCTTC	NA	TRBV30	TRBJ1-2	NA
CASSKLAGANEQYF	TGTGCCAGCAGCAAACTAGCGGGAGCCAACGAGCAGTACTTC	NA	TRBV5-5	TRBJ2-7	TRBD2
CASSERSGSVPGTDTQYF	TGTGCCAGCAGTGAACGTAGCGGGAGTGTCCCCGGCACAGATACGCAGTATTTT	once	TRBV6-1	TRBJ2-3	TRBD2
CASSPSYGARVEGGQPQHF	TGTGCCAGCAGCCCCTCATATGGTGCCAGGGTAGAAGGTGGACAGCCCCAGCATTTT	NA	TRBV7-8	TRBJ1-5	NA
CASSELAGTDTQYF	TGTGCCAGCAGTGAACTAGCGGGCACAGATACGCAGTATTTT	few	TRBV2	TRBJ2-3	TRBD2
CASSHGRLAYSTDTQYF	TGTGCCAGCAGCCACGGGAGACTAGCTTACTCCACAGATACGCAGTATTTT	once	TRBV14	TRBJ2-3	TRBD2
CASAGTGGGNTIYF	TGTGCCAGCGCCGGGACAGGGGGCGGAAACACCATATATTTT	NA	TRBV18	TRBJ1-3	TRBD1
CASSQGTSGYNEQFF	TGTGCCAGCAGCCAAGGGACTAGCGGGTACAATGAGCAGTTCTTC	once	TRBV27	TRBJ2-1	TRBD2
CASTLPGDTYEQYF	TGTGCCAGCACCCTCCCCGGGGATACCTACGAGCAGTACTTC	NA	TRBV28	TRBJ2-7	NA
CASAPGSGNTIYF	TGTGCCAGCGCTCCTGGGTCAGGAAACACCATATATTTT	NA	TRBV11-2	TRBJ1-3	NA
CASSQRTSGEDTQYF	TGTGCCAGCAGCCAAAGGACTAGCGGCGAAGATACGCAGTATTTT	many	TRBV7-9	TRBJ2-3	TRBD2
CASSPPGPGTEAFF	TGTGCCAGCTCACCACCGGGGCCGGGGACTGAAGCTTTCTTT	NA	TRBV18	TRBJ1-1	NA
CASSSTGTGAYEQYF	TGTGCCAGCAGCTCCACCGGGACAGGGGCCTACGAGCAGTACTTC	NA	TRBV7-2	TRBJ2-7	TRBD1
CASSPGRSGANVLTF	TGTGCCAGCAGCCCGGGACGGTCTGGGGCCAACGTCCTGACTTTC	few	TRBV5-6	TRBJ2-6	NA